The clone carrying this TCR beta chain was counted at least ten times. Its antigen is unidentified. MiXCR was run by TCRdb on the reads, yielding one entry per CDR3 protein. The table has around 900,000 distinct CDR3 sequences, about a third seen once. With 5 bases removed from V and 3 bases from J, the gap between germline ends came to 10 bases. Germline CDR1 is SGHAT and CDR2 is FQDESV (reference sequence). The CDR3 is 14 amino acids. This sample is drawn from a study of T cell repertoires in cytomegalovirus infection. The wider study: Recently identified HLA-C-restricted CMV epitopes and well-studied HLA-B-restricted CMV epitopes were used by the study. Public TCR beta signatures indicated both CMV infection and matching HLA type. Findings and limits, study-wide: There were HLA-C-restricted CMV-specific TCR beta clonotypes dominating the ex vivo response.

This specimen consisted of cultured CD8+ T cells from PBMCs, obtained from culture after CMV antigen stimulation. The clonotype was recovered from a human donor in good health (CMV status not recorded). Some clones in this sample may be carry-over from other donors' samples. V is TRBV11-1 and J is TRBJ2-2; TRBD1 might be the D (5 bases). CDR3 sequence (DNA): TGTGCCAGCAGCAAGGGGAAGTACACCGGGGAGCTGTTTTTT. Its translation: CASSKGKYTGELFF.